Below, 2 T cell receptor beta chains from the same sample are listed, as sequenced in a study of Ad26.COV2.S vaccination and SARS-CoV-2 variants. As to treatment: around 19 received Ad26.COV2.S at low or high dose, single or two shots; a few received placebo; per-sample allocation not given. Sampling happened 63 days after the first vaccine or placebo injection. TCRdb keeps only in-frame clones here, not all; method: immunoSEQ multiplex PCR. The table includes about 410,000 clones, about nine tenths detected once. This material consisted of peripheral blood, taken in a trial of Ad26.COV2.S vaccine versus placebo. The source of these receptors is a person aged 18-65 years who received the Ad26.COV2.S COVID-19 vaccine or a placebo.

Regarding this clone: Other DNA sequences in this sample translate to the same CDR3. V and J are TRBV20-1 and TRBJ1-1; D uncertain. The CDR3 contains 10 residues. Germline V gene lookup returns CDR1 DFQATT and CDR2 SNEGSKA (reference sequence). Trimming removed 6 bases at V and 8 bases at J, with 10 bases between. In nucleotides, the CDR3 is TGCAGTGCAACCCCGGACGAAGCTTTCTTT. Its translation: CSATPDEAFF.

The rearrangement uses TRBV4-1 and TRBJ2-1; 9 nucleotides match TRBD2. Germline values: CDR1 MGHRA, CDR2 YSYEKL. This CDR3 comprises 17 residues. V lost 4 bases, J lost 6 bases, and 13 bases stayed unmatched. The CDR3 region is CASSLHGERGAFNEQFF. The CDR3 coding sequence is TGCGCCAGCAGCCTCCACGGAGAGCGGGGGGCTTTCAATGAGCAGTTCTTC.